The clone carrying this T cell receptor beta chain was counted a single time. Antigen specificity is unknown. Produced via immunoSEQ multiplex PCR; TCRdb's table is partial and in-frame only. The sample yields about 56,000 clones, over 70% seen once. This sample was taken from a study of memory CD4+ T cells and cytomegalovirus serostatus. Notes on the study in general: About 40% of the roughly 160 known CMV-associated TCRbeta sequences appeared in CD4+ memory. Repertoires predicted CMV serostatus with median bootstrapped AUC of around 0.95.

Germline V gene sequence: CDR1 LNHDA, CDR2 SQIVND (reference sequence). Trimming cost V 7 bases and J 1 base, with 13 bases left between them. The CDR3 length is 15 residues. Single viable CD3+CD4+CD8-CD45RO+ cells were sorted as the memory CD4+ T cells. CD4+ T cells were isolated by positive magnetic selection. The clonotype comes from an adult in good health and CMV-seropositive. Sequencing was done on a sample of memory CD4+ T cells from blood. This chain links TRBV19 with TRBJ1-4; D unresolved. In DNA, the CDR3 is TGTGCCAGTAAAGGGCTACCTCAAACTAATGAAAAACTGTTTTTT. Protein: CASKGLPQTNEKLFF.